This T cell receptor (beta chain) originates from a study of cytomegalovirus exposure and HLA in healthy donors. Turning to the study itself: The study placed around 85% of its roughly 430 genotyped donors in the Caucasian-associated ancestry cluster.

CDR3 length: 14 amino acids. With V trimmed by 6 bases and J by 8 bases, 12 bases remained unmatched. Germline assignment: CDR1 SGHRS and CDR2 YFSETQ. Points on this clone: As yet, its antigen is unknown.

Use of 60 Vbeta and 13 Jbeta primers characterized the PCR. The assay was immunoSEQ multiplex PCR, and TCRdb's table has in-frame clones only and misses some. This table has 150,000 to 200,000 clones, over 75% appearing once. The donors (healthy individuals) were bone marrow donors. Study-level points and caveats: Exclusion as indistinguishable affected some V segments, including TRBV6-2 and TRBV6-3. Previously analyzed data showed that most TCR beta V segments were productive at a frequency of about 87% or about 30%.

The chain recombines TRBV5-1 with TRBJ2-5; 8 positions agree with TRBD2. The specimen was PBMCs. The source is a man in his fifties in good health and CMV-seropositive. The CDR3 DNA is TGCGCCAGCATTGCCGGGGGGGCTGGTAGAACCCAGTACTTC. It specifies CASIAGGAGRTQYF.